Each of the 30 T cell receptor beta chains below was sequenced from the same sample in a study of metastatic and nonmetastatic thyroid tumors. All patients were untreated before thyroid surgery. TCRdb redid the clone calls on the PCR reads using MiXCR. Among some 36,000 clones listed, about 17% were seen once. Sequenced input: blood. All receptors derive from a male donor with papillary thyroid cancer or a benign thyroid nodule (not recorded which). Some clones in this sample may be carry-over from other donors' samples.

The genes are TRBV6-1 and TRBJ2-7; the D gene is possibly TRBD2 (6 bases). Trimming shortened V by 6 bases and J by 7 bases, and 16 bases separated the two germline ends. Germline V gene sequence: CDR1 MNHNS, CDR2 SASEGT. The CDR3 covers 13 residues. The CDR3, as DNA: TGTGCCAGCAGGGAGACTAGGAGTGGAGAGCAGTACGTC. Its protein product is CASRETRSGEQYV.

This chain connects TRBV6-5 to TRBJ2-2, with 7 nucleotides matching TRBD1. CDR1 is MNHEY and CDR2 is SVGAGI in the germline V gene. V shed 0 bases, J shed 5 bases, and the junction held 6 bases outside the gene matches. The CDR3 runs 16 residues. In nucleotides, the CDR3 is TGTGCCAGCAGTTACTCGATTAGGGGGCCAACCGGGGAGCTGTTTTTT. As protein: CASSYSIRGPTGELFF.

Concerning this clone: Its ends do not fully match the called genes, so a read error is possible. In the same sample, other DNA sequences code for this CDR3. CDR3 residues: CAPTNSGNTVYF. CDR3 in DNA: TGTGCCCCTACCAACTCTGGAAACACCGTATATTTT. The chain links TRBV7-9 to TRBJ1-3, with D unclear. This CDR3 comprises 12 residues. The germline CDR1 and CDR2 sequences are SEHNR and FQNEAQ (reference sequence).

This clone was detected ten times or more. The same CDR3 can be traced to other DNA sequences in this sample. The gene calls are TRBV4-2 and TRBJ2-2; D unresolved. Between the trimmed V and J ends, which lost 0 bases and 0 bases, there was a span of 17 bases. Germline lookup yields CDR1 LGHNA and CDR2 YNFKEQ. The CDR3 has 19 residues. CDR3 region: CASSQDPGRTFANTGELFF. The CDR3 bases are TGTGCCAGCAGCCAAGATCCAGGACGGACCTTCGCGAACACCGGGGAGCTGTTTTTT.

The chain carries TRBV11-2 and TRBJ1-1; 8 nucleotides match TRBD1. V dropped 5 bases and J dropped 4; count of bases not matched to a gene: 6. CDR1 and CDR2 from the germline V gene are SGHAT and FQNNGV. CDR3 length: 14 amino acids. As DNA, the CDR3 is TGTGCCAGCAGCGTACAGGGGGGGAGCACTGAAGCTTTCTTT. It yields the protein CASSVQGGSTEAFF.

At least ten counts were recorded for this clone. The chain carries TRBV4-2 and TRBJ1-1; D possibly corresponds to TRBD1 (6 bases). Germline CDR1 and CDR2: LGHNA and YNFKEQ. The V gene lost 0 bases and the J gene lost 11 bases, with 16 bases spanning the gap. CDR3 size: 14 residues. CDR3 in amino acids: CASSQDVTGPRAFF. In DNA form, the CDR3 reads TGTGCCAGCAGCCAAGATGTAACAGGGCCTCGGGCTTTCTTT.

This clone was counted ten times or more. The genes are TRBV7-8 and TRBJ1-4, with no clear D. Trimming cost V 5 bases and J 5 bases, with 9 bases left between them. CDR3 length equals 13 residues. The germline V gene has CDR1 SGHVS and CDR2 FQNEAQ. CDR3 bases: TGTGCCAGCAGCCCCCCTAACAATGAAAAACTGTTTTTT. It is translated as CASSPPNNEKLFF. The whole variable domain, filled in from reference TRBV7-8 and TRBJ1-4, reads GAGVSQSPRYKVAKRGQDVALRCDPISGHVSLFWYQQALGQGPEFLTYFQNEAQLDKSGLPSDRFFAERPEGSVSTLKIQRTQQEDSAVYLCASSPPNNEKLFFGSGTQLSVL.

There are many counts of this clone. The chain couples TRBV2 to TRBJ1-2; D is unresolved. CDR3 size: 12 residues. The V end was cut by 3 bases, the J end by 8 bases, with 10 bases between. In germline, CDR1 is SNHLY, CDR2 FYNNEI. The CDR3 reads CASSERANGYTF. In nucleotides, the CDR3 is TGTGCCAGCAGTGAGAGGGCGAACGGCTACACCTTC.

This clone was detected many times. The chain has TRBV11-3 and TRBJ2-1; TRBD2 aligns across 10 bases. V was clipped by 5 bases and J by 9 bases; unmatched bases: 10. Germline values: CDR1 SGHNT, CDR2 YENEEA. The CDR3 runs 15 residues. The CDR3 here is CASSPYSGGRGEQFF. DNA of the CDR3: TGTGCCAGCAGCCCGTATAGCGGGGGGCGGGGTGAGCAGTTCTTC.

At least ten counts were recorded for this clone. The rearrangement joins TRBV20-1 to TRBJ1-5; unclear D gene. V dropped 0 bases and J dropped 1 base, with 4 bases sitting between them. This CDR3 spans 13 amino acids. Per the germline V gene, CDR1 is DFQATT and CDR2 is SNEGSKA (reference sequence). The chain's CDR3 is CSARDFSNQPQHF. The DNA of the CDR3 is TGCAGTGCTAGAGATTTCAGCAATCAGCCCCAGCATTTT.

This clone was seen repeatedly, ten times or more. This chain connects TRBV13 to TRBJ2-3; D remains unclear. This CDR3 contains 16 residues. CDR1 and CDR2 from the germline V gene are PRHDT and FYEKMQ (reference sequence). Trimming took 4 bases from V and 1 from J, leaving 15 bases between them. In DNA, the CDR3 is TGTGCCAGCAGCTCCGGATTGATTGCTGGCACAGATACGCAGTATTTT. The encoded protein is CASSSGLIAGTDTQYF.

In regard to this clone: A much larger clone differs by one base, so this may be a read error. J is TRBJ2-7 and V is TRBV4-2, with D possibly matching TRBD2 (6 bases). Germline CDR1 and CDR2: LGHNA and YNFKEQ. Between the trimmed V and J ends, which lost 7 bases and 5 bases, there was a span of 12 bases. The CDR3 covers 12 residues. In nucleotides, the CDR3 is TGTGCCAGCATATCCGGAGGGCACGAGCAGTACTTC. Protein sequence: CASISGGHEQYF.

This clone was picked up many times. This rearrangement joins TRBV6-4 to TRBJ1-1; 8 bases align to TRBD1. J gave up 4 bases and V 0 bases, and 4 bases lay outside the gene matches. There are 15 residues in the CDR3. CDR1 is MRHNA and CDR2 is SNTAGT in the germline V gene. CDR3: CASSDSTGVGTEAFF. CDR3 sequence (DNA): TGTGCCAGCAGTGACTCGACAGGGGTCGGCACTGAAGCTTTCTTT.

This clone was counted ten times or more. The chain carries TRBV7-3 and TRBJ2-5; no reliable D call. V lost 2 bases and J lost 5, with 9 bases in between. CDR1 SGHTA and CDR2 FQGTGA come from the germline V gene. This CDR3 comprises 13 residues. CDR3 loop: CASSLSGVETQYF. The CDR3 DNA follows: TGTGCCAGCAGCTTATCTGGGGTCGAGACCCAGTACTTC.

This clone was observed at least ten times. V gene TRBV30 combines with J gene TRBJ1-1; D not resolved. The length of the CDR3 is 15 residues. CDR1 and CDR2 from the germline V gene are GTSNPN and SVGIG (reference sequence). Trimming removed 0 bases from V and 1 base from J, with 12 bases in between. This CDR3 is CAWSVWGRGNTEAFF. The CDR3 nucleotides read TGTGCCTGGAGTGTATGGGGTCGGGGGAACACTGAAGCTTTCTTT.

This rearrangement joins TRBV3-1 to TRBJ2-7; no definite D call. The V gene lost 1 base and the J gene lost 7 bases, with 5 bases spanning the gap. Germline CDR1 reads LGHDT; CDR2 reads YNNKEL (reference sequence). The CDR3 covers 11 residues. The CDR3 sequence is CASSQGVEQYF. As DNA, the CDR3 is TGTGCCAGCAGCCAAGGGGTTGAGCAGTACTTC.

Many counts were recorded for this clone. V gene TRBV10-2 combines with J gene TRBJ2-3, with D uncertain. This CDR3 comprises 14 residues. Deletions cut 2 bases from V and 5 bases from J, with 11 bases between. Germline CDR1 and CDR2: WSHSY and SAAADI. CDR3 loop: CASSETLWRDTQYF. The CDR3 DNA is TGCGCCAGCAGTGAGACCCTATGGCGAGATACGCAGTATTTT.

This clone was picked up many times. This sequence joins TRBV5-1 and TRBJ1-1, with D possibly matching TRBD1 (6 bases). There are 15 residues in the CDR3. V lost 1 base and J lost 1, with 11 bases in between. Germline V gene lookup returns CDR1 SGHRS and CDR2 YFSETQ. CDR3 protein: CASSLMGAQNTEAFF. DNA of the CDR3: TGCGCCAGCAGCTTGATGGGGGCTCAGAACACTGAAGCTTTCTTT.

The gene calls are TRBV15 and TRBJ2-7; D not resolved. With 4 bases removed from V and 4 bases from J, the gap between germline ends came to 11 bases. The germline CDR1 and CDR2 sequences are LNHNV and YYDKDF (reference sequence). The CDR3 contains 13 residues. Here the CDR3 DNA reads TGTGCCACCAGCACAGGATCCAAATACGAGCAGTACTTC. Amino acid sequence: CATSTGSKYEQYF.

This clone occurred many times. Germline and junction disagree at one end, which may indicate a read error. In DNA form, the CDR3 reads TGCGCCAGCACTGAGGACAGGGGGCTCGAGCAGTACTTC. Translating it yields CASTEDRGLEQYF. The V and J genes are TRBV10-2 and TRBJ2-7; TRBD1 aligns across 11 bases. CDR3 length: 13 residues. CDR1 and CDR2 from the germline V gene are WSHSY and SAAADI.

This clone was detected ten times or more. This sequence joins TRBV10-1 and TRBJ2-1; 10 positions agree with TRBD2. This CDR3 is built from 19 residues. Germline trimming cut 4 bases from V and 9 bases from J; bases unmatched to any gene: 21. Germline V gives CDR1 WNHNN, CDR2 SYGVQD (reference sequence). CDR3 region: CASSGSGRGPVFLGPEQFF. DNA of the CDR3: TGCGCCAGCAGTGGGAGCGGGAGGGGCCCAGTGTTTTTGGGGCCTGAGCAGTTCTTC.

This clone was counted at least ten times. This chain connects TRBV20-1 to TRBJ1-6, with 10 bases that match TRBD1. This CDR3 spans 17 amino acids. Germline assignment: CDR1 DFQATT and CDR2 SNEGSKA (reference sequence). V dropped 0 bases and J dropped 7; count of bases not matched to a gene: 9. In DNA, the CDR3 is TGCAGTGCTAGAGACGCCCGACAGGGGGCTTCGAATTCACCCCTCCACTTT. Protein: CSARDARQGASNSPLHF.

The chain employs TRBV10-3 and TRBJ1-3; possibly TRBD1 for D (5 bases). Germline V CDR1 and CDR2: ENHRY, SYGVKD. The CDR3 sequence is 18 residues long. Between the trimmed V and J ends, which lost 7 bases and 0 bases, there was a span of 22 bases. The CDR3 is CAIKDVHGGGHSGNTIYF. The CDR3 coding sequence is TGTGCCATCAAAGACGTCCACGGGGGAGGACACTCTGGAAACACCATATATTTT.

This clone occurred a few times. This CDR3 is CASSLGGLGGGEQFF. The CDR3 nucleotides are TGTGCCAGCAGTTTGGGAGGACTAGGGGGAGGTGAGCAGTTCTTC. V gene TRBV28 combines with J gene TRBJ2-1; possible D gene TRBD2, 7 bases. The CDR3 covers 15 residues. Per germline, CDR1 MDHEN and CDR2 SYDVKM. The ends were cut back, 3 bases at V and 9 bases at J, with 18 bases in the middle.

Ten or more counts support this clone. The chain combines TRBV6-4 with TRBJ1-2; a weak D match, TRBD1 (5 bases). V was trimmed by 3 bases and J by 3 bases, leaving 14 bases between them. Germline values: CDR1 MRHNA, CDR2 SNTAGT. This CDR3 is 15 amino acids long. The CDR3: CASSEDGDGYYGYTF. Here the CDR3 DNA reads TGTGCCAGCAGTGAAGATGGGGACGGCTACTATGGCTACACCTTC.

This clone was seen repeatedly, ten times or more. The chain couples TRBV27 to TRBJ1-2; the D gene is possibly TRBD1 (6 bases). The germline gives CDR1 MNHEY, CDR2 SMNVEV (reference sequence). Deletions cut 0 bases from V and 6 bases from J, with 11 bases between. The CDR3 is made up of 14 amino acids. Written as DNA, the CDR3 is TGTGCCAGCAGTTTATCGATGGGGGCTAATGGCTACACCTTC. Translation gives CASSLSMGANGYTF.

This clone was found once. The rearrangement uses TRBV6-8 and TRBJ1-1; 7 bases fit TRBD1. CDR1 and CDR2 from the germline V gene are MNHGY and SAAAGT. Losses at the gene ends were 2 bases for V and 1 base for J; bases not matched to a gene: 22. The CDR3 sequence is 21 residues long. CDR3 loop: CASSYPRRIRQGVSQNTEAFF. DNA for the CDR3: TGTGCCAGCAGTTACCCACGCCGAATCCGACAGGGTGTCAGTCAGAACACTGAAGCTTTCTTT.

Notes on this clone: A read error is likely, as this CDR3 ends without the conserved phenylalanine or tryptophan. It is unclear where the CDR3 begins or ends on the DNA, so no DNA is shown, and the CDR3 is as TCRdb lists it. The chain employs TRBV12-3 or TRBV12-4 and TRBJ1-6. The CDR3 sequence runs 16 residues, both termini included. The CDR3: CASSFGPGPYNSPRHL.

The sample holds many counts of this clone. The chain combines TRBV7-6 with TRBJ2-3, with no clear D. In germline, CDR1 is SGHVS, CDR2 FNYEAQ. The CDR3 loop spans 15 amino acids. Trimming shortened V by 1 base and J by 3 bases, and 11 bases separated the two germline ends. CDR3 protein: CASSLDLLVTDTQYF. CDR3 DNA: TGTGCCAGCAGCTTAGATTTACTTGTTACAGATACGCAGTATTTT. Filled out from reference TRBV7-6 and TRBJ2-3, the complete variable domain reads GAGVSQSPRYKVTKRGQDVALRCDPISGHVSLYWYRQALGQGPEFLTYFNYEAQQDKSGLPNDRFSAERPEGSISTLTIQRTEQRDSAMYRCASSLDLLVTDTQYFGPGTRLTVL.

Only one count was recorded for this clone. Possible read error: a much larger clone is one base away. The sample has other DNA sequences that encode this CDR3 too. The CDR3 sequence is CASSLDSGRLYF. For the CDR3, the DNA is TGTGCCAGCAGCCTGGATAGCGGGAGATTGTACTTC. The rearrangement links TRBV5-6 to TRBJ2-5, with 9 bases aligning to TRBD2. The CDR3 is 12 residues long. Trimming removed 4 bases from V and 13 bases from J; junction bases left unmatched: 8. CDR1 SGHDT and CDR2 YYEEEE come from the germline V gene.